This T cell receptor beta chain was sequenced during a study of T cells in Graves' hyperthyroidism and ophthalmopathy. Calling Graves' hyperthyroidism stable meant ophthalmopathy did not progress within 18 months. Amplification targeted TCR beta CDR3 regions from RNA transcripts. Researchers ran a first-round RT-PCR on the TCR CDR3 using the HTBI primer set. One entry per CDR3 protein, called by TCRdb with MiXCR from the multiplex PCR reads. Of about 540,000 distinct CDR3 sequences in the sample, 40% to 55% were seen once. A single count supports this clonotype. What was sequenced was peripheral blood or thyroid tissue (not recorded which). The sequence was collected from a woman between 18 and 29 years old with Graves' hyperthyroidism.

CDR3 amino acids: CSVRRQTNTGELFF. The CDR3 DNA reads TGCAGCGTTCGTAGACAGACGAACACCGGGGAGCTGTTTTTT. V gene TRBV29-1 combines with J gene TRBJ2-2; TRBD1 is a possible D gene (5 bases). CDR3 length equals 14 residues. The germline CDR1 and CDR2 sequences are SQVTM and ANQGSEA. V was pared by 5 bases and J by 0 bases, with 10 bases between.